This T cell receptor beta chain was recovered during a study of CD8+ T cells in alopecia areata. As for the study in general: It was 6 to 18 months of tofacitinib, and then there were 6 months off drug. Notes on the study in general: Scalp sequencing captures resident alphabeta T cells of normal skin too. Mouse data revealed clearer TCR sharing than patient data did, a gap possibly tied to HLA.

Treatment in this sample: oral pan-JAK inhibitor, 5-10 mg twice daily. In each case, RNA was isolated and then reverse transcribed into cDNA as the sequencing template. Sequencing used immunoSEQ multiplex PCR; TCRdb keeps in-frame clones, though not all of them. The sample has about 200,000 clones, 55% to 75% seen once. Concerning this clone itself: The target antigen is unknown.

CDR1 and CDR2 (germline): MNHNY, SVGAGI (reference sequence). The CDR3 consists of 13 residues. V was pared by 2 bases and J by 1 base, with 4 bases between. This TCR was recovered from a human donor with alopecia areata. The sequencing used CD4+ T cells sorted from blood, collected at week 24, from a patient treated with tofacitinib. This chain connects TRBV6-6 to TRBJ2-3, with unresolved D. For the CDR3, the DNA is TGTGCCAGCAGTTACCCCGGCACAGATACGCAGTATTTT. Encoded protein: CASSYPGTDTQYF.